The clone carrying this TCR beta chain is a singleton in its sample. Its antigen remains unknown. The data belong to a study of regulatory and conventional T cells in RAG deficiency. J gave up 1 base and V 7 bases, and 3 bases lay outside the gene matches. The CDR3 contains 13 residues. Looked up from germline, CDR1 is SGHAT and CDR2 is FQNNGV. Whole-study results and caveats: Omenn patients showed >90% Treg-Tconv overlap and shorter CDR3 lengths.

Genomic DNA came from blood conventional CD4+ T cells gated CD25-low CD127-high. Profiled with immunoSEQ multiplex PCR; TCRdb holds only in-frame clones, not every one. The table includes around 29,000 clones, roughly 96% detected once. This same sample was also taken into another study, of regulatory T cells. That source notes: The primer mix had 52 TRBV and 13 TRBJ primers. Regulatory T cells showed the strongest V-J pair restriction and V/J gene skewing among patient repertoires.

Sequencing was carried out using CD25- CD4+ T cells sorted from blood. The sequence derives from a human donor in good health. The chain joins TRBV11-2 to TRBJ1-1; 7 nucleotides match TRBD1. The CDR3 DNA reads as TGTGCCAGCACAAGACAGGGGAACACTGAAGCTTTCTTT. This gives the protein CASTRQGNTEAFF.